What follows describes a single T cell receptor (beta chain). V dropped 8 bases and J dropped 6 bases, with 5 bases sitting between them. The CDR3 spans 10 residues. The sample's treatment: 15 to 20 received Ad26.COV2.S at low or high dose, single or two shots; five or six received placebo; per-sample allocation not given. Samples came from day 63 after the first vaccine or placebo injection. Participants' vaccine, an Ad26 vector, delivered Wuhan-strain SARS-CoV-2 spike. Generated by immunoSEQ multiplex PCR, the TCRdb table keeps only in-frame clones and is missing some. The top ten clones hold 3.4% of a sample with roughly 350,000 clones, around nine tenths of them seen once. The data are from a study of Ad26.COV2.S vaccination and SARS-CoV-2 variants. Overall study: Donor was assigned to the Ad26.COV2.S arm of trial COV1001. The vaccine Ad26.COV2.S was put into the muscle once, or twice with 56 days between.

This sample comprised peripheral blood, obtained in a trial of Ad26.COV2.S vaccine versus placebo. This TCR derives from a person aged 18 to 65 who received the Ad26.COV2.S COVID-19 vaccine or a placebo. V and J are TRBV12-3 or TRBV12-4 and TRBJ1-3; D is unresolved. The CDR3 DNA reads TGTGCCAGCGGGGTAAACACCATATATTTT. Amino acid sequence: CASGVNTIYF.